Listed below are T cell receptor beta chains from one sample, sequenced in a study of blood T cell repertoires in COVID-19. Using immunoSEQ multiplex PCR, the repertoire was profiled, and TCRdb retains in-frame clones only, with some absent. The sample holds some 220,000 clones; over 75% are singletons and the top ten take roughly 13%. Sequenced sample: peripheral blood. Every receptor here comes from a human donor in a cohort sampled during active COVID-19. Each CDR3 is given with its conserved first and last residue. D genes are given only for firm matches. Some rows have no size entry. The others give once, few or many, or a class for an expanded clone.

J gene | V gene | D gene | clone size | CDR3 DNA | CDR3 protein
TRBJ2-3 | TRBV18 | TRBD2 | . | TGTGCCAGCTCACCTGGGACTAGCGGGAGCACAGATACGCAGTATTTT | CASSPGTSGSTDTQYF
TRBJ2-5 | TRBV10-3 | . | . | TGTGCCATCAACGCGGGCCCCGAGGAGACCCAGTACTTC | CAINAGPEETQYF
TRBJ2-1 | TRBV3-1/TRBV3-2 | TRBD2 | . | TGTGCCAGCAGCCCCCACCGGGAGGGCCTGAATGAGCAGTTCTTC | CASSPHREGLNEQFF
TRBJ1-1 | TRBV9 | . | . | TGTGCCAGCAGCGTAGGTCGGAACACTGAAGCTTTCTTT | CASSVGRNTEAFF
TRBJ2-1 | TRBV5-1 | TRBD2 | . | TGCGCCAGCAGCTTGGCATTAGCGGGGGGCAACAATGAGCAGTTCTTC | CASSLALAGGNNEQFF
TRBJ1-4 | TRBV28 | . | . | TGTGCCAGCAGTTTATGGTCCGGGGACTCAAATGAAAAACTGTTTTTT | CASSLWSGDSNEKLFF
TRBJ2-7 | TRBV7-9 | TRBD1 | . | TGTGCCAGCAGCTTCCGAGGGCAGGGGGCCCACGAGCAGTACTTC | CASSFRGQGAHEQYF
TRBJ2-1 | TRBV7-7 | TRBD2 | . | TGTGCTAGCAGCTCGGGACTAGCAGGATACAATGAGCAGTTCTTC | CASSSGLAGYNEQFF
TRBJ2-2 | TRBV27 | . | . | TGTGCCAGCAGGAGGCCCAGTGCGAACACCGGGGAGCTGTTTTTT | CASRRPSANTGELFF
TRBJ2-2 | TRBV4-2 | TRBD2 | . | TGTGCCAGCAGCCAAGGCCCGCCCGCTAGCGGGAGGAAGAACACCGGGGAGCTGTTTTTT | CASSQGPPASGRKNTGELFF
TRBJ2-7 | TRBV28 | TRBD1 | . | TGTGCCAGCACCCAAGGTACCGGGACAGGGACCTACGAGCAGTACTTC | CASTQGTGTGTYEQYF
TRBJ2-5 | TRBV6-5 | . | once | TGTGCCAGCGGGGGCGTATCAGGAGAGACCCAGTACTTC | CASGGVSGETQYF
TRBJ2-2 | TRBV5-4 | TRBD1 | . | TGTGCCAGCAGCCCGAAGGGGACAGGGGGGGATACCGGGGAGCTGTTTTTT | CASSPKGTGGDTGELFF
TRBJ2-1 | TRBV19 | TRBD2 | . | TGTGCCAGTAGTATCGGGACTAGCGGGATAGGTGAGCAGTTCTTC | CASSIGTSGIGEQFF
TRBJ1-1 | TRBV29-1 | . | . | TGCAGCGTTGAAAAGAACTTGAACACTGAAGCTTTCTTT | CSVEKNLNTEAFF
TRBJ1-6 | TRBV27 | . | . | TGTGCCAGCAGTTTATCGGGACATTGGTCACCCCTCCACTTT | CASSLSGHWSPLHF
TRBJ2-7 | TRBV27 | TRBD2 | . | TGTGCCAGCAGTTTTGGCTCGCGGGGGTTGTCCTACGAGCAGTACTTC | CASSFGSRGLSYEQYF
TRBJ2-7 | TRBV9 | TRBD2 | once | TGTGCCAGCAGCGTAGGAAGCAGCGGGGGTCTGACCGAGCAGTACTTC | CASSVGSSGGLTEQYF
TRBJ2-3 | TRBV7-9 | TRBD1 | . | TGTGCCACCTCCGTTCGGACAGGGCACACAGATACGCAGTATTTT | CATSVRTGHTDTQYF
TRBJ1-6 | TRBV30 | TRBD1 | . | TGTGCCTGGAGTGTAGTTAAGGGACAGGGGAGGACCTCCTATAATTCACCCCTCCACTTT | CAWSVVKGQGRTSYNSPLHF
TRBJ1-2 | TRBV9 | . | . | TGTGCCAGCAGCTCAGGAGGCCCCTATGGCTACACCTTC | CASSSGGPYGYTF
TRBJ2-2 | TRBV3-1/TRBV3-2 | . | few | TGTGCCAGCAGCCAAGATTTACAGATTAACACCGGGGAGCTGTTTTTT | CASSQDLQINTGELFF
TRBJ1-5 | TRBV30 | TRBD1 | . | TGTGCCTGGAGTGTACAGGGGGCGGGACGGCCCCAGCATTTT | CAWSVQGAGRPQHF
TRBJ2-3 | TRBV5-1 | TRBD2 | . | TGCGCCAGCAGCTTACTGACTAGCCACGATACGCAGTATTTT | CASSLLTSHDTQYF
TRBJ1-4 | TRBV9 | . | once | TGTGCCAGCAGCGCATACAGTCGAACTAATGAAAAACTGTTTTTT | CASSAYSRTNEKLFF
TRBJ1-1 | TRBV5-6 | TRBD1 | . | TGTGCCAGCAGACCATTCGACAGGGTAGGGACTGAAGCTTTCTTT | CASRPFDRVGTEAFF
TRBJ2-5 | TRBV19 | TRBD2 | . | TGTGCCAGTAGTCCGTCTAGCGGGGGGCAAGAGACCCAGTACTTC | CASSPSSGGQETQYF
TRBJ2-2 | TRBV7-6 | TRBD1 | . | TGTGCCAGCAGCTTAGAAACAGGGGGCAACACCGGGGAGCTGTTTTTT | CASSLETGGNTGELFF
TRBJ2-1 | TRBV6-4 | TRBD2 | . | TGTGCCAGCAGCCTAACTAGCGCTCCGGGAAATGAGCAGTTCTTC | CASSLTSAPGNEQFF
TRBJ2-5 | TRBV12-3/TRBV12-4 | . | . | TGTGCCAGCAGTTTAAGGGGGCAAGAGACCCAGTACTTC | CASSLRGQETQYF
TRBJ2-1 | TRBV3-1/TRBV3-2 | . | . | TGTGCCAGCAGCCAAGTCGTGCTAGTAGGCCTGCCTGAGCAGTTCTTC | CASSQVVLVGLPEQFF
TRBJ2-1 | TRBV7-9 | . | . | TGTGCCAGCAGCTCATTAAGGGGTAGCTCCTACAATGAGCAGTTCTTC | CASSSLRGSSYNEQFF
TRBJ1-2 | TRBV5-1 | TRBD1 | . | TGCGCCAGCAGCCGAACTCCGGGACAGAAAATCTATGGCTACACCTTC | CASSRTPGQKIYGYTF
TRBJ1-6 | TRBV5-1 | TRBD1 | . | TGCGCCAGCAGCCCGACTGGGACAGCGACTAATTCACCCCTCCACTTT | CASSPTGTATNSPLHF
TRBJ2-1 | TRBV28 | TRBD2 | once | TGTGCCAGTGGGCCGGGAGGCTCCTACAATGAGCAGTTCTTC | CASGPGGSYNEQFF
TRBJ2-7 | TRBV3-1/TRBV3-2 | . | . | TGTGCCAGCAGCCAAGATGCGGGGCCGCGGCGCTACGAGCAGTACTTC | CASSQDAGPRRYEQYF
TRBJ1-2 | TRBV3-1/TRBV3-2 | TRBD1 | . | TGTGCCAGCAGCCAGGGGACAGGGAGTTGGGTGTATGGCTACACCTTC | CASSQGTGSWVYGYTF